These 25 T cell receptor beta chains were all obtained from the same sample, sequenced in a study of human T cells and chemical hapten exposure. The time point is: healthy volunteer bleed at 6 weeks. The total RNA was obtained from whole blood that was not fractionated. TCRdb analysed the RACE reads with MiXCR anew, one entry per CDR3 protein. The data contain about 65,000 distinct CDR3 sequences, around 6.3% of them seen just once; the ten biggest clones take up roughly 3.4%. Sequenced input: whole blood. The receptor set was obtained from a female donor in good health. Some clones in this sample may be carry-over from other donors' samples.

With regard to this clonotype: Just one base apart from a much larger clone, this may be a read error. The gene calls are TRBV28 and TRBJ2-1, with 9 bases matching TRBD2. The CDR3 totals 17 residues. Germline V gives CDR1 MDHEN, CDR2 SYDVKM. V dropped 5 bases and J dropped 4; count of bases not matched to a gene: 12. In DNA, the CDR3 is TGTGCCAGCAGTAGCCCAGGCGGGAGGGCCTCGTACAATGAGCAGTTCTTC. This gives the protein CASSSPGGRASYNEQFF.

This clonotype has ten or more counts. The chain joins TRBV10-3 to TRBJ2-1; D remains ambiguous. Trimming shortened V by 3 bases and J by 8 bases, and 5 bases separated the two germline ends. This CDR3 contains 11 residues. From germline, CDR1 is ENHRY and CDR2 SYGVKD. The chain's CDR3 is CAISDRDEQFF. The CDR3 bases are TGTGCCATCAGTGATAGGGATGAGCAGTTCTTC.

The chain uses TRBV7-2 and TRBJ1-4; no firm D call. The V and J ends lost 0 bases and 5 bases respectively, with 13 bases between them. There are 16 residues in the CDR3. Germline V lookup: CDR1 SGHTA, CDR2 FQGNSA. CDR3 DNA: TGTGCCAGCAGCTTAGCGGGGAGCCGCCCCAATGAAAAACTGTTTTTT. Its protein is CASSLAGSRPNEKLFF.

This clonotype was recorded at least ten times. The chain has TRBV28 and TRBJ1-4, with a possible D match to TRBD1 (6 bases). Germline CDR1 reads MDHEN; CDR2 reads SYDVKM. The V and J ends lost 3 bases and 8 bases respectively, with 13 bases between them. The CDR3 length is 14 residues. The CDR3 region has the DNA TGTGCCAGCAGTTTCCCACAGGGAAGGGAAAAACTGTTTTTT. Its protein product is CASSFPQGREKLFF.

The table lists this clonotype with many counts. In DNA form, the CDR3 reads TGTGCCAGCAGTATTAGCAATCAGCCCCAGCATTTT. Translating it yields CASSISNQPQHF. The rearrangement links TRBV3-1 to TRBJ1-5, with D uncertain. The germline gives CDR1 LGHDT, CDR2 YNNKEL (reference sequence). The CDR3 is 12 residues long. The V gene lost 6 bases and the J gene lost 0 bases, with 3 bases spanning the gap.

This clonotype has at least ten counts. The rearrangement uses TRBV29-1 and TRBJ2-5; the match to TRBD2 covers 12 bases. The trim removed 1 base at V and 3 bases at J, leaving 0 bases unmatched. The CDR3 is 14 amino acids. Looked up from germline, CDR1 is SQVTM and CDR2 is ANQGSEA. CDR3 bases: TGCAGCGTTGAAGGACTAGCGGGAGAAGAGACCCAGTACTTC. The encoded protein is CSVEGLAGEETQYF.

The CDR3 region has the DNA TGCAGTGCGAGGAGTGGGGCGGCAGATACGCAGTATTTT. Protein product: CSARSGAADTQYF. The chain uses TRBV20-1 and TRBJ2-3; a weak D match, TRBD1 (5 bases). Germline assignment: CDR1 DFQATT and CDR2 SNEGSKA (reference sequence). The CDR3 has 13 residues. V was cut by 6 bases and J by 4 bases, with 14 bases left in between.

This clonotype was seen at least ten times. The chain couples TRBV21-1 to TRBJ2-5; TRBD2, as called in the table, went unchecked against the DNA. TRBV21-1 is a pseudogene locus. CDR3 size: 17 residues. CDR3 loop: CASSKKAPRESQETQYF. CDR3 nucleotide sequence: TGTGCCAGCAGCAAAAAGGCTCCGAGGGAATCACAAGAGACCCAGTACTTC.

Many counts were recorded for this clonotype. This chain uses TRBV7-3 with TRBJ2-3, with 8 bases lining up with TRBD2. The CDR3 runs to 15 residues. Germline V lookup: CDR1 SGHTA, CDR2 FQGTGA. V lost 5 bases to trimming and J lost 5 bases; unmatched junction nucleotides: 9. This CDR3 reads CASSRRGLGLDTQYF. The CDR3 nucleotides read TGTGCCAGCAGCCGAAGGGGACTAGGGTTAGATACGCAGTATTTT. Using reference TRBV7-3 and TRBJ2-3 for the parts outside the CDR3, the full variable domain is GAGVSQTPSNKVTEKGKYVELRCDPISGHTALYWYRQSLGQGPEFLIYFQGTGAADDSGLPNDRFFAVRPEGSVSTLKIQRTERGDSAVYLCASSRRGLGLDTQYFGPGTRLTVL.

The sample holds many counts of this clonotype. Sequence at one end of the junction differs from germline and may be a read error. For the CDR3, the DNA is TGTGCCAGCAGCACCCCCTTCTCTAGCGGGGGGCTATTT. It codes for CASSTPFSSGGLF. V gene TRBV28 combines with J gene TRBJ2-3, with 11 positions matching TRBD2. Germline V gene data show CDR1 as MDHEN and CDR2 as SYDVKM. The CDR3 sequence is 13 residues long.

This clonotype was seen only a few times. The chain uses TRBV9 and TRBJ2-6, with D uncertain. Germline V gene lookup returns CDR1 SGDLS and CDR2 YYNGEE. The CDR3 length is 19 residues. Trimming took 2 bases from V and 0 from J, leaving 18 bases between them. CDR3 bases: TGTGCCAGCAGCGTTCTATCTGGGCAGACCCTCTCTGGGGCCAACGTCCTGACTTTC. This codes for CASSVLSGQTLSGANVLTF.

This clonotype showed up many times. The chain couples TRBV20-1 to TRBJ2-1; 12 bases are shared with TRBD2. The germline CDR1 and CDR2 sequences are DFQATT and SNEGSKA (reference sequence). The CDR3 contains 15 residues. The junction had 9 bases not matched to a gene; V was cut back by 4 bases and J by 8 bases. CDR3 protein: CSAKDGTSGWDEQFF. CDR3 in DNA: TGCAGTGCTAAAGACGGGACTAGCGGGTGGGATGAGCAGTTCTTC.

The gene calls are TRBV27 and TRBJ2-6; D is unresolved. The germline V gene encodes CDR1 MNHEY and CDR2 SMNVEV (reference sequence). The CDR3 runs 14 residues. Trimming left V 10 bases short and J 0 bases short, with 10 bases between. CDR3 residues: CAIRRNSGANVLTF. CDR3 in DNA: TGTGCCATCCGACGGAACTCTGGGGCCAACGTCCTGACTTTC.

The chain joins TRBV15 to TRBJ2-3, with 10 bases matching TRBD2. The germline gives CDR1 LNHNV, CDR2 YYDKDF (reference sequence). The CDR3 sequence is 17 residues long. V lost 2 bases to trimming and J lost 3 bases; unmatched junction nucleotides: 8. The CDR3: CATSRPLAGDWTDTQYF. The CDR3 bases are TGTGCCACCAGCAGACCTCTAGCGGGAGACTGGACAGATACGCAGTATTTT.

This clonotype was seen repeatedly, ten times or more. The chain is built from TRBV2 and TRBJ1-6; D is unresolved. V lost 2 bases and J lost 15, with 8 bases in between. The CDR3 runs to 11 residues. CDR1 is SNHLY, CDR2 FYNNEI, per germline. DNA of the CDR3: TGTGCCAGCAGTGAATCGGGCCACCTCCACTTT. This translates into CASSESGHLHF.

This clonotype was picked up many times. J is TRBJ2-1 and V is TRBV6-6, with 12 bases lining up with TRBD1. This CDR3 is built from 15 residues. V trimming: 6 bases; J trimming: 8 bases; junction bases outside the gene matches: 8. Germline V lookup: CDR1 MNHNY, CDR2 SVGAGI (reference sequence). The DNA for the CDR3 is TGTGCCAGCAGCTGGGGACAGGGGGCGAGGTATGAGCAGTTCTTC. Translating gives CASSWGQGARYEQFF.

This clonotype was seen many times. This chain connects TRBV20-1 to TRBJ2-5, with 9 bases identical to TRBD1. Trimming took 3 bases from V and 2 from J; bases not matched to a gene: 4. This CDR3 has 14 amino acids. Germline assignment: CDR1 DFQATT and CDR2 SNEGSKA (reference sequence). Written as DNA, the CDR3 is TGCAGTGCTAGGGCACAGGGGGCACAAGAGACCCAGTACTTC. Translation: CSARAQGAQETQYF.

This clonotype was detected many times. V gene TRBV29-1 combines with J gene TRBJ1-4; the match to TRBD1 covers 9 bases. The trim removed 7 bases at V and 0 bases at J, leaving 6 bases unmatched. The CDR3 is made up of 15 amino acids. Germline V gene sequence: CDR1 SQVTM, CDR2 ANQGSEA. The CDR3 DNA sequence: TGCAGCGGCCGGACAGGGGATGCAACTAATGAAAAACTGTTTTTT. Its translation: CSGRTGDATNEKLFF.

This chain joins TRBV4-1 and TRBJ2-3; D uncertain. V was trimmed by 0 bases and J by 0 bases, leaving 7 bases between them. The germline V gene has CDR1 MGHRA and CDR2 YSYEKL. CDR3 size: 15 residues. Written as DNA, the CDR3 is TGCGCCAGCAGCCAAGAGAGTCCTAGCACAGATACGCAGTATTTT. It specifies CASSQESPSTDTQYF.

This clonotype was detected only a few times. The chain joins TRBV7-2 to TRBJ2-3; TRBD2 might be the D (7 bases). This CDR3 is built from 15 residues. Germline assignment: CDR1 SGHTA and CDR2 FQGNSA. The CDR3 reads CAEGGEKSRTDTQYF. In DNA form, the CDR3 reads TGTGCAGAGGGGGGGGAGAAGTCTCGCACAGATACGCAGTATTTT.

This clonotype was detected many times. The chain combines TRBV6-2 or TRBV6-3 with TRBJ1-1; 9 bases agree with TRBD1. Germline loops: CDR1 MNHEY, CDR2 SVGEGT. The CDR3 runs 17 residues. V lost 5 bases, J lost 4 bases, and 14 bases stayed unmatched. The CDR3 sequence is CASSRLYTGGDFTEAFF. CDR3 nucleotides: TGTGCCAGCAGTCGACTTTATACAGGGGGCGATTTCACTGAAGCTTTCTTT.

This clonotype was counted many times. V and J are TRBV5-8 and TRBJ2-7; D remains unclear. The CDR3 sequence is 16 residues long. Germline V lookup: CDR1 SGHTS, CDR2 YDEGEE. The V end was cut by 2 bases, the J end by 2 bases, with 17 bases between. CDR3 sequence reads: CASSFGEGQAPYEQYF. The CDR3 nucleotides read TGTGCCAGCAGCTTCGGCGAAGGGCAGGCGCCCTACGAGCAGTACTTC.

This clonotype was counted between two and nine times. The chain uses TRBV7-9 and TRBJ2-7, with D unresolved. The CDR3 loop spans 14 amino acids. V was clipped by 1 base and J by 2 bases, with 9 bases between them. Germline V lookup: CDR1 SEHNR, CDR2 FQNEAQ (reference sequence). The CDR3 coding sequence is TGTGCCAGCAGCTTAGTGGCACATCCCTACGAGCAGTACTTC. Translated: CASSLVAHPYEQYF.

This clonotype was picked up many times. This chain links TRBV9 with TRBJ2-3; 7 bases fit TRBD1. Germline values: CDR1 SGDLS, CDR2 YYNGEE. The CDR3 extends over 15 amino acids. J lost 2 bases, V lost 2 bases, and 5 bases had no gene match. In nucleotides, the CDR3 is TGTGCCAGCAGCGTTGGGACAGTTCACACAGATACGCAGTATTTT. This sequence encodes CASSVGTVHTDTQYF.

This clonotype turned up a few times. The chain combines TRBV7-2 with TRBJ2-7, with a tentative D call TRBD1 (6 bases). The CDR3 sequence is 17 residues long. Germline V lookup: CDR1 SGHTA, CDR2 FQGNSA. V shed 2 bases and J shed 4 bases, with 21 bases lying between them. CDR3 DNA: TGTGCCAGCAGCTTACCGGGGACATATTTGAGGGAATACGAGCAGTACTTC. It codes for CASSLPGTYLREYEQYF.